This T cell receptor (beta chain) was recovered during a study of blood T cell repertoires in COVID-19. Measured with immunoSEQ multiplex PCR; TCRdb has only the in-frame clones, and not every one. Of 230,000 or so clones in the sample, roughly 79% were seen once. This CDR3 comprises 13 residues. Trimming removed 5 bases from V and 4 bases from J, with 14 bases in between. Germline values: CDR1 SQVTM, CDR2 ANQGSEA. This clone has only one observation. The chain recombines TRBV29-1 with TRBJ1-1; D is possibly TRBD1 (5 bases). The TCR comes from a woman older than 75 with COVID-19, enrolled during active disease. The sequenced sample consisted of peripheral blood. This chain's CDR3 is CSVTGTLGTEAFF. CDR3 sequence (DNA): TGCAGCGTTACCGGGACTCTAGGCACTGAAGCTTTCTTT.